A single sample is the source of the 12 T cell receptor beta chains below, sequenced in a study of Graves' ophthalmopathy and Graves' hyperthyroidism (dated by TCRdb to the late 2010s). Instrument on record: Illumina HiSeq 2000. For repertoire sequencing, TCR beta CDR3 regions were amplified from RNA transcripts. The first round of RT-PCR was done with HTBI primers and the Qiagen OneStep RT-PCR kit, and was followed by a second round of multiplex PCR, then size selection and purification. Clones were called with MiXCR by TCRdb after fastp trimmed the public reads at Q25, and only in-frame beta chains were retained. All rows with the same CDR3 protein become a single entry with the most common DNA and genes. Recorded for this sample are 300,000 to 500,000 distinct CDR3 sequences; roughly 15% of them occurred a single time. The ten most abundant clones make up about 7.3% of the sample. Sequencing was done on a sample of peripheral blood. These receptors were collected from a young woman with stable Graves' hyperthyroidism. Donor details come from another sample of the same person, matched by shared clones.

This clonotype was counted a single time. The chain uses TRBV11-1 and TRBJ1-2; unclear D gene. V was pared by 5 bases and J by 6 bases, with 13 bases between. The germline CDR1 and CDR2 sequences are SGHAT and FQDESV (reference sequence). This CDR3 has 13 amino acids. CDR3 sequence (DNA): TGTGCCAGCAGCCCAATCGGACGGGATGGCTACACCTTC. It codes for CASSPIGRDGYTF.

This chain connects TRBV12-3 or TRBV12-4 to TRBJ2-5; 16 bases are shared with TRBD2. CDR3 size: 17 residues. The V and J ends lost 5 bases and 1 base, in that order; junction bases with no gene match: 4. The CDR3, as DNA: TGTGCCAGCAGTGGGGGACTAGCGGGGGGGCCCCAAGAGACCCAGTACTTC. It codes for CASSGGLAGGPQETQYF.

V and J are TRBV4-2 and TRBJ2-2; D may correspond to TRBD1 or TRBD2 (5 bases each). The germline V gene encodes CDR1 LGHNA and CDR2 YNFKEQ. The V end lost 4 bases, the J end lost 6 bases, and 18 bases lay between the germline ends. This CDR3 is built from 16 residues. This chain's CDR3 is CASSPSVPGSPGELFF. In DNA form, the CDR3 reads TGTGCCAGCAGCCCGTCAGTGCCAGGGAGCCCCGGGGAGCTGTTTTTT.

The table lists this clonotype with many counts. The genes are TRBV7-2 and TRBJ2-7; 10 positions match TRBD2. The CDR3 has 13 amino acids. CDR1 and CDR2 from the germline V gene are SGHTA and FQGNSA. After removal of 3 bases from V and 5 bases from J, the junction contained 1 base not matched to a gene. CDR3 sequence (DNA): TGTGCCAGCAGCTTTACTAGCGGGGACGAGCAGTACTTC. Translated: CASSFTSGDEQYF.

This clonotype was seen ten or more times. In this CDR3 the conserved last residue, phenylalanine or tryptophan, is missing, so a read error is likely. The chain combines TRBV20-1 with TRBJ2-5, with TRBD1 as a possible D gene (6 bases). The V end lost 6 bases, the J end lost 8 bases, and 16 bases lay between the germline ends. This CDR3 comprises 12 residues. The germline V gene encodes CDR1 DFQATT and CDR2 SNEGSKA (reference sequence). The CDR3 sequence: CSARWGLPTQYL. The DNA of the CDR3 is TGCAGTGCCCGGTGGGGGCTACCTACCCAGTACCTC.

This clonotype was counted ten times or more. This sequence joins TRBV2 and TRBJ1-1; 9 bases agree with TRBD1. In germline, CDR1 is SNHLY, CDR2 FYNNEI. J gave up 7 bases and V 6 bases, and 6 bases lay outside the gene matches. The CDR3 is 13 residues long. The CDR3 sequence: CASRTGGAGEAFF. CDR3 in DNA: TGTGCCAGCAGGACAGGGGGTGCGGGTGAAGCTTTCTTT.

With respect to this clonotype: Just one base apart from a much larger clone, this may be a read error. The chain couples TRBV15 to TRBJ1-1; D call uncertain. CDR3 size: 13 residues. From germline, CDR1 is LNHNV and CDR2 YYDKDF (reference sequence). The CDR3 spells CATSIGDLTEACF. The CDR3 coding sequence is TGTGCCACCAGCATCGGGGATTTGACTGAAGCTTGCTTT.

This clonotype was seen many times. The CDR3 DNA reads TGTGCCAGCAAACAGGGGAATGCCTACGAGCAGTACTTC. Translation: CASKQGNAYEQYF. The V call is TRBV6-2 or TRBV6-3, the J call TRBJ2-7; TRBD1 matches 7 bases. The germline V gene has CDR1 MNHEY and CDR2 SVGEGT. V lost 7 bases, J lost 2 bases, and 5 bases stayed unmatched. This CDR3 is 13 amino acids long.

This clonotype was detected only a few times. The chain uses TRBV11-2 and TRBJ2-7, with D perhaps matching TRBD1 or TRBD2 (5 bases each). From germline, CDR1 is SGHAT and CDR2 FQNNGV. This CDR3 comprises 13 residues. V was shortened by 0 bases and J by 5 bases, with 8 bases between the two germline ends. The CDR3 here is CASSLDWGNEQYF. DNA for the CDR3: TGTGCCAGCAGCTTAGATTGGGGGAACGAGCAGTACTTC.

The chain uses TRBV20-1 and TRBJ2-2; either TRBD1 or TRBD2 may fit D (5 bases each). With 2 bases removed from V and 0 bases from J, the gap between germline ends came to 13 bases. Germline V gene data show CDR1 as DFQATT and CDR2 as SNEGSKA (reference sequence). The CDR3 runs 16 residues. The CDR3 nucleotides are TGCAGTGCTAGAATCCCAGGGACCTCGAACACCGGGGAGCTGTTTTTT. Translated: CSARIPGTSNTGELFF.

There are many counts of this clonotype. This chain joins TRBV27 and TRBJ2-5; D ambiguous. This CDR3 comprises 13 residues. The ends were cut back, 4 bases at V and 3 bases at J, with 9 bases in the middle. Germline V lookup: CDR1 MNHEY, CDR2 SMNVEV (reference sequence). The CDR3 sequence is CASSSWRKETQYF. DNA for the CDR3: TGTGCCAGCAGTTCGTGGCGGAAAGAGACCCAGTACTTC.

This chain connects TRBV19 to TRBJ2-2, with D possibly matching TRBD2 (5 bases). V was trimmed by 7 bases and J by 1 base, leaving 10 bases between them. Per germline, CDR1 LNHDA and CDR2 SQIVND (reference sequence). The CDR3 is made up of 14 amino acids. CDR3 DNA: TGTGCCAGTAACACTCGGGAGAACACCGGGGAGCTGTTTTTT. It yields the protein CASNTRENTGELFF.